These T cell receptor beta chains were read from a single sample in a study of shared clonotypes between healthy human individuals. Produced via immunoSEQ multiplex PCR; TCRdb's table is partial and in-frame only. The repertoire holds 2.3 million or so clones, with more than 85% as singletons. The specimen sequenced was naive CD4+ T cells from PBMCs. These TCRs come from a man between 18 and 29 years old in good health. Some clones in this sample may be carry-over from other donors' samples. Each CDR3 is given with its conserved first and last residue. A D gene is named only where the DNA matches it firmly. Not all rows give a size; the values are once, few, many and, for expanded clones, a class.

cdr3_length: 16
clone_size: once
j_call: TRBJ2-7
v_call: TRBV28
d_call: TRBD2
cdr3_nt: TGTGCCAGCAGTTCCCCGGGACTAGCGGGCTCCTACGAGCAGTACTTC
cdr3_aa: CASSSPGLAGSYEQYF

cdr3_length: 16
clone_size: -
j_call: TRBJ2-3
v_call: TRBV4-3
d_call: -
cdr3_nt: TGCGCCAGCAGCCAAGTAGGGACTGGGGGTACAGATACGCAGTATTTT
cdr3_aa: CASSQVGTGGTDTQYF

cdr3_length: 19
clone_size: -
j_call: TRBJ2-2
v_call: TRBV7-3
d_call: TRBD2
cdr3_nt: TGTGCCAGCAGCTTAAGAGGTCGGCTAGCGGGAGGGCCCACCGGGGAGCTGTTTTTT
cdr3_aa: CASSLRGRLAGGPTGELFF

cdr3_length: 15
clone_size: -
j_call: TRBJ1-2
v_call: TRBV6-5
d_call: -
cdr3_nt: TGTGCCAGCAGTTACGCGCAGGCTATCTCGTATGGCTACACCTTC
cdr3_aa: CASSYAQAISYGYTF

cdr3_length: 14
clone_size: -
j_call: TRBJ1-1
v_call: TRBV19
d_call: -
cdr3_nt: TGTGCCAGTAAACCACCCGGGGGGAGGACTGAAGCTTTCTTT
cdr3_aa: CASKPPGGRTEAFF

cdr3_length: 13
clone_size: -
j_call: TRBJ2-3
v_call: TRBV6-5
d_call: -
cdr3_nt: TGTGCCAGCACCGCACGGAGCACAGATACGCAGTATTTT
cdr3_aa: CASTARSTDTQYF

cdr3_length: 14
clone_size: -
j_call: TRBJ2-7
v_call: TRBV28
d_call: -
cdr3_nt: TGTGCCAGCAGTTTCCTCGGACGGACCTACGAGCAGTACTTC
cdr3_aa: CASSFLGRTYEQYF

cdr3_length: 15
clone_size: -
j_call: TRBJ2-1
v_call: TRBV18
d_call: TRBD2
cdr3_nt: TGTGCCAGCTCACCCGAGCGGGGCTCCTACAATGAGCAGTTCTTC
cdr3_aa: CASSPERGSYNEQFF

cdr3_length: 11
clone_size: once
j_call: TRBJ2-5
v_call: TRBV30
d_call: -
cdr3_nt: TGTAGTTACGGCACACAAGAGACCCAGTACTTC
cdr3_aa: CSYGTQETQYF

cdr3_length: 13
clone_size: -
j_call: TRBJ2-1
v_call: TRBV29-1
d_call: TRBD2
cdr3_nt: TGCAGCGTCGGGACTAGCGGTTACAATGAGCAGTTCTTC
cdr3_aa: CSVGTSGYNEQFF

cdr3_length: 15
clone_size: -
j_call: TRBJ1-5
v_call: TRBV4-3
d_call: -
cdr3_nt: TGCGCCAGCAGCCAAGTCCTATATAGCAATCAGCCCCAGCATTTT
cdr3_aa: CASSQVLYSNQPQHF

cdr3_length: 18
clone_size: -
j_call: TRBJ1-4
v_call: TRBV5-1
d_call: -
cdr3_nt: TGCGCCAGCAGCTTAACACCGGTGGGGGGCCTACGGCGGGAAAAACTGTTTTTT
cdr3_aa: CASSLTPVGGLRREKLFF

cdr3_length: 12
clone_size: -
j_call: TRBJ2-7
v_call: TRBV6-1
d_call: -
cdr3_nt: TGTGCCAGCGGTTGGCAAAGCTACGAGCAGTACTTC
cdr3_aa: CASGWQSYEQYF

cdr3_length: 14
clone_size: -
j_call: TRBJ1-3
v_call: TRBV11-2
d_call: -
cdr3_nt: TGTGCCAGCAGGGGACTGACCTCTGGAAACACCATATATTTT
cdr3_aa: CASRGLTSGNTIYF

cdr3_length: 14
clone_size: -
j_call: TRBJ2-3
v_call: TRBV5-1
d_call: -
cdr3_nt: TGCGCCAGCTACAGCTCTGCTAGCACAGATACGCAGTATTTT
cdr3_aa: CASYSSASTDTQYF

cdr3_length: 13
clone_size: -
j_call: TRBJ1-2
v_call: TRBV6-6
d_call: -
cdr3_nt: TGTGCCAGCATGCGGGGGGTAAACTATGGCTACACCTTC
cdr3_aa: CASMRGVNYGYTF

cdr3_length: 12
clone_size: -
j_call: TRBJ1-2
v_call: TRBV4-1
d_call: -
cdr3_nt: TGCGCCAGCAGCCAAGAAAACTATGGCTACACCTTC
cdr3_aa: CASSQENYGYTF

cdr3_length: 17
clone_size: -
j_call: TRBJ2-1
v_call: TRBV5-8
d_call: -
cdr3_nt: TGTGCCAGCAACCCCCCCAAGGTAGCTCTCTCCTACAATGAGCAGTTCTTC
cdr3_aa: CASNPPKVALSYNEQFF

cdr3_length: 12
clone_size: -
j_call: TRBJ1-2
v_call: TRBV5-1
d_call: -
cdr3_nt: TGCGCCAGCAGCTTTCATGAGGATGGCTACACCTTC
cdr3_aa: CASSFHEDGYTF

cdr3_length: 17
clone_size: once
j_call: TRBJ1-6
v_call: TRBV2
d_call: -
cdr3_nt: TGTGCCAGCAGTGAAGGGCGCGGGCCCCAGAGGAATTCACCCCTCCACTTT
cdr3_aa: CASSEGRGPQRNSPLHF

cdr3_length: 15
clone_size: -
j_call: TRBJ2-7
v_call: TRBV15
d_call: -
cdr3_nt: TGTGCCACCAGCACCGGGACGGCGAGCTCCTACGAGCAGTACTTC
cdr3_aa: CATSTGTASSYEQYF

cdr3_length: 17
clone_size: -
j_call: TRBJ2-4
v_call: TRBV28
d_call: -
cdr3_nt: TGTGCCAGCAACCCGCAGGGATTTTTTGGGACCAAAAACATTCAGTACTTC
cdr3_aa: CASNPQGFFGTKNIQYF

cdr3_length: 16
clone_size: -
j_call: TRBJ2-2
v_call: TRBV14
d_call: -
cdr3_nt: TGTGCCAGCAGCCATATTCGGGCAAGGAACACCGGGGAGCTGTTTTTT
cdr3_aa: CASSHIRARNTGELFF

cdr3_length: 14
clone_size: -
j_call: TRBJ2-2
v_call: TRBV10-1
d_call: -
cdr3_nt: TGCGCCAGCCGGCAGGGCAGGGGCAACGGGGAGCTGTTTTTT
cdr3_aa: CASRQGRGNGELFF

cdr3_length: 12
clone_size: -
j_call: TRBJ2-7
v_call: TRBV2
d_call: -
cdr3_nt: TGTGCCAGCAGCGCTGGCGGGTACGAGCAGTACTTC
cdr3_aa: CASSAGGYEQYF

cdr3_length: 13
clone_size: once
j_call: TRBJ1-2
v_call: TRBV9
d_call: -
cdr3_nt: TGTGCCAGCAGCGTAGTGGCAGGCTCTGGCTACACCTTC
cdr3_aa: CASSVVAGSGYTF

cdr3_length: 16
clone_size: -
j_call: TRBJ2-3
v_call: TRBV5-1
d_call: -
cdr3_nt: TGCGCCAGCAGCCCTGGGACATTCTTGAACACAGATACGCAGTATTTT
cdr3_aa: CASSPGTFLNTDTQYF